The source of this T cell receptor (beta chain) is a study of metastatic and nonmetastatic thyroid tumors. In the study overall: From malignant and benign thyroid patients, repertoires in blood and in tumor or nodule tissue were compared.

The CDR3 is 16 amino acids. V was trimmed by 0 bases and J by 5 bases, leaving 14 bases between them. Germline assignment: CDR1 LNHNV and CDR2 YYDKDF (reference sequence). Notes on this clone: Its target is unknown.

Each patient came to thyroid surgery without any prior treatment (of any kind). TCRdb called clones again from the PCR reads with MiXCR. This sample carries about 15,000 clones, around 25% of them seen once, and the ten largest clones take about 8.3%. Study-level results: Malignant tumors reportedly showed significantly higher TCR beta diversity than benign nodules in both blood and tumor.

Material: tumor tissue. The receptor's source is a female donor with papillary thyroid cancer or a benign thyroid nodule (not recorded which). Some clones in this sample may be carry-over from other donors' samples. This chain links TRBV15 with TRBJ2-1; D unclear. CDR3 DNA: TGTGCCACCAGCAGAGATACAGTGGAGTTCCACAATGAGCAGTTCTTC. Its protein product is CATSRDTVEFHNEQFF.